This T cell receptor (beta chain) was observed in a study of blood T cell repertoires in COVID-19. In the study overall: Spain, Italy and the United States supplied samples that represented acute and convalescent COVID-19. T cells, B-cell-depleted T cells, or PBMCs supplied cDNA or gDNA.

The CDR3 runs to 15 residues. The germline V gene has CDR1 KGHSH and CDR2 LQKENI. Between the trimmed V and J ends, which lost 3 bases and 2 bases, there was a span of 11 bases. Study processing details: Cell counts per sample came from amplifying reference gene primers. Profiled with immunoSEQ multiplex PCR; TCRdb holds only in-frame clones, not every one. V, J and clone size were drawn from that table, and D and trimming were deduced from the DNA. The repertoire holds tens of thousands of clones, with about 91% as singletons. The receptor was isolated from a man in his 70s with active or convalescent COVID-19. Sequenced: peripheral blood. The V and J genes are TRBV18 and TRBJ1-5; D perhaps matches TRBD1 (6 bases). CDR3 DNA sequence: TGTGCCAGCTCACCTCTACAGGGAGGCAATCAGCCCCAGCATTTT. Amino acids: CASSPLQGGNQPQHF.